The text below deals with one T cell receptor (beta chain). This record comes from a study of blood T cell repertoires in COVID-19. Study background: T cells, B-cell-depleted T cells, or PBMCs provided the cDNA or gDNA that served as material.

The data were produced by immunoSEQ multiplex PCR, yet TCRdb's version contains in-frame clones alone and is incomplete. The table lists 250,000 or so clones, roughly 84% of them singletons. Germline V gives CDR1 DFQATT, CDR2 SNEGSKA (reference sequence). V lost 3 bases and J lost 0, with 11 bases in between. The CDR3 totals 14 residues. The TCR originated in a man aged 45-60 years who had recovered from COVID-19. Sequencing used PBMCs or T cells enriched from blood (not recorded which). The chain links TRBV20-1 to TRBJ1-1, with D unclear. DNA of the CDR3: TGCAGTGCTAGTCGCAGTACTATGAACACTGAAGCTTTCTTT. Translation gives CSASRSTMNTEAFF.